One sample yielded the 22 T cell receptor beta chains listed below, sequenced in a study of T cells after yellow fever vaccination (dated by TCRdb to the late 2010s). Libraries were constructed by 5' RACE. The run used an Illumina HiSeq 2500. TCRdb reanalyzed the raw reads on its own, using fastp at Q25 for trimming and MiXCR for clone calling, and kept in-frame beta chains. Here each entry gathers all rows of one CDR3 protein and keeps the most common genes and DNA. This sample is represented by 600,000 to 750,000 distinct CDR3 sequences; about 12% of them were singletons. The ten largest make up 15% of the sample. The treatment or condition label on this specimen signifies: live attenuated yellow fever vaccine strain. The sequences come from PBMCs, collected on the day of the yellow fever booster vaccination. The receptors originated from a man aged 30 to 39 who received the YFV17D yellow fever vaccine.

This clonotype was observed many times. The CDR3 nucleotides read TGTGCCAGCAGCGTAGGTGTAACCGGGGAGCTGTTTTTT. Encoded protein: CASSVGVTGELFF. V usage is TRBV9 and J usage is TRBJ2-2; D gene unclear. This CDR3 has 13 residues. CDR1 and CDR2 (germline): SGDLS, YYNGEE. The germline V and J ends were trimmed by 0 bases and 5 bases, with 5 bases remaining between them.

This rearrangement joins TRBV28 to TRBJ2-3; 7 nucleotides match TRBD2. The CDR3 is made up of 11 amino acids. J gave up 6 bases and V 8 bases, and 2 bases lay outside the gene matches. CDR1 and CDR2 (germline): MDHEN, SYDVKM. The CDR3 DNA sequence: TGTGCCAGCGTGGGAGGGGATACGCAGTATTTT. Its translation: CASVGGDTQYF.

This clonotype was counted only a few times. V is TRBV6-6 and J is TRBJ2-7; the D is unclear. The CDR3 runs to 11 residues. V was cut by 5 bases and J by 3 bases, with 5 bases left in between. Germline loops: CDR1 MNHNY, CDR2 SVGAGI (reference sequence). CDR3 sequence: CASSDDYEQYF. The CDR3 DNA reads TGTGCCAGCAGTGACGACTACGAGCAGTACTTC.

The chain joins TRBV27 to TRBJ2-1; the match to TRBD2 covers 10 bases. The CDR3 consists of 19 residues. Germline V gene lookup returns CDR1 MNHEY and CDR2 SMNVEV (reference sequence). Trimming removed 2 bases from V and 1 base from J; junction bases left unmatched: 11. CDR3 sequence: CASSLRASGSKFSYNEQFF. CDR3 DNA: TGTGCCAGCAGTTTACGGGCTAGCGGGAGTAAATTTTCCTACAATGAGCAGTTCTTC.

This clonotype has more than one count but fewer than ten. The chain employs TRBV4-3 and TRBJ2-3; 9 bases match TRBD2. V dropped 5 bases and J dropped 2; count of bases not matched to a gene: 8. The length of the CDR3 is 16 residues. The germline gives CDR1 LGHNA, CDR2 YSLEER. CDR3 sequence (DNA): TGCGCCAGCAGCTCTTCGACTAGCGGAAACACAGATACGCAGTATTTT. Its translation: CASSSSTSGNTDTQYF.

Regarding this clonotype: The junction does not match germline at one end; this may be a read error. This chain connects TRBV20-1 to TRBJ2-1; TRBD2 aligns across 9 bases. The CDR3 consists of 16 residues. Germline V CDR1 and CDR2: DFQATT, SNEGSKA (reference sequence). CDR3 sequence reads: CCARDVAGVNYNEQFF. CDR3 in DNA: TGCTGTGCTAGAGATGTAGCGGGAGTTAACTACAATGAGCAGTTCTTC.

The sample holds many counts of this clonotype. The V gene is TRBV27, the J gene TRBJ1-5, with TRBD1 matching over 8 bases. CDR3 size: 15 residues. The germline CDR1 and CDR2 sequences are MNHEY and SMNVEV (reference sequence). J was trimmed by 2 bases and V by 3 bases; bases with no gene match: 3. The CDR3 sequence is CASSLAQGGNQPQHF. The CDR3, as DNA: TGTGCCAGCAGTTTGGCACAGGGGGGCAATCAGCCCCAGCATTTT.

This rearrangement joins TRBV27 to TRBJ1-5; D is unresolved. The CDR3 totals 15 residues. The V and J ends lost 5 bases and 7 bases respectively, with 18 bases between them. Germline V gene sequence: CDR1 MNHEY, CDR2 SMNVEV (reference sequence). CDR3 loop: CASSTRVGGPQPQHF. The CDR3 DNA follows: TGTGCCAGCAGTACTAGGGTAGGCGGGCCCCAGCCCCAGCATTTT.

This clonotype was picked up a small number of times. The chain has TRBV29-1 and TRBJ2-1; D gene unclear. Germline CDR1 SQVTM, CDR2 ANQGSEA. V lost 4 bases to trimming and J lost 0 bases, with 10 bases between them. CDR3 size: 14 residues. The CDR3 DNA reads as TGCAGCGTTGTAGGGCTAATCTCCTACAATGAGCAGTTCTTC. Protein sequence: CSVVGLISYNEQFF.

The V gene is TRBV4-3, the J gene TRBJ2-7, with 7 bases fitting TRBD2. The CDR3 is 15 residues long. Germline CDR1 and CDR2: LGHNA and YSLEER. The V and J ends lost 0 bases and 4 bases, in that order; junction bases with no gene match: 6. The CDR3 here is CASSQDRGVWYEQYF. In nucleotides, the CDR3 is TGCGCCAGCAGCCAAGATCGGGGGGTTTGGTACGAGCAGTACTTC.

About this clonotype itself: Sequence at one end of the junction differs from germline and may be a read error. The rearrangement uses TRBV20-1 and TRBJ2-1; 16 nucleotides match TRBD2. Germline CDR1 is DFQATT and CDR2 is SNEGSKA (reference sequence). The CDR3 is 16 amino acids. For the CDR3, the DNA is TGCTGTGCGGCGGGACTAGCGGGAGGGCCTGGCAATGAGCAGTTCTTC. Amino acid sequence: CCAAGLAGGPGNEQFF.

In its sample, this clonotype was seen a few times. V is TRBV6-5 and J is TRBJ1-1; TRBD1 matches at 7 bases. With 2 bases clipped from V and 1 base from J, the junction kept 1 base outside the gene matches. Germline CDR1 MNHEY, CDR2 SVGAGI. This CDR3 has 14 residues. CDR3 region: CASSYGTANTEAFF. CDR3 bases: TGTGCCAGCAGTTACGGGACAGCGAACACTGAAGCTTTCTTT.

The chain links TRBV5-1 to TRBJ2-6; D perhaps matches TRBD2 (6 bases). V was shortened by 2 bases and J by 4 bases, with 10 bases between the two germline ends. Germline V gene sequence: CDR1 SGHRS, CDR2 YFSETQ. The CDR3 is made up of 15 amino acids. CDR3 region: CASSFGGIGANVLTF. As DNA, the CDR3 is TGCGCCAGCAGCTTTGGCGGGATCGGGGCCAACGTCCTGACTTTC.

This clonotype has more than one count but fewer than ten. The chain couples TRBV25-1 to TRBJ2-5; the D gene is possibly TRBD1 (6 bases). Germline assignment: CDR1 MGHDK and CDR2 SYGVNS. V was trimmed by 3 bases and J by 4 bases, leaving 15 bases between them. The CDR3 consists of 15 residues. The CDR3 bases are TGTGCCAGCAGTGATTACAGGGCCTCCGGAGAGACCCAGTACTTC. Its protein product is CASSDYRASGETQYF.

In the case of this clonotype: At one end the junction does not follow the germline gene, possibly because of a read error. This sequence joins TRBV20-1 and TRBJ2-1, with 10 bases fitting TRBD2. In germline, CDR1 is DFQATT, CDR2 SNEGSKA (reference sequence). This CDR3 is 16 amino acids long. The CDR3 sequence: CCARELAGGGYNEQFF. The CDR3 region has the DNA TGCTGTGCTAGGGAGTTAGCGGGAGGTGGCTACAATGAGCAGTTCTTC.

The chain uses TRBV5-1 and TRBJ1-5; 7 bases align to TRBD1. Per the germline V gene, CDR1 is SGHRS and CDR2 is YFSETQ. Trimming removed 4 bases from V and 5 bases from J; junction bases left unmatched: 9. The CDR3 consists of 15 residues. The CDR3 nucleotides read TGCGCCAGCAGCGTCGAGACAGGGACCGATCAGCCCCAGCATTTT. It specifies CASSVETGTDQPQHF.

This clonotype has just a few counts. The V and J genes are TRBV20-1 and TRBJ1-5; D gene unclear. The length of the CDR3 is 12 residues. The germline CDR1 and CDR2 sequences are DFQATT and SNEGSKA (reference sequence). V was clipped by 3 bases and J by 0 bases, with 3 bases between them. The CDR3 coding sequence is TGCAGTGCTAGCTCTAGCAATCAGCCCCAGCATTTT. Its protein is CSASSSNQPQHF.

This clonotype was picked up many times. For the CDR3, the DNA is TGCGCCAGCAGCTTACGATCTAGCGACACAGATACGCAGTATTTT. The encoded protein is CASSLRSSDTDTQYF. This chain links TRBV4-1 with TRBJ2-3, with D possibly matching TRBD2 (6 bases). Germline CDR1 and CDR2: MGHRA and YSYEKL. V was pared by 5 bases and J by 2 bases, with 14 bases between. The CDR3 contains 15 residues.

This clonotype occurred a few times. The rearrangement links TRBV13 to TRBJ2-7; D gene unclear. The CDR3 spans 12 residues. Germline CDR1 PRHDT, CDR2 FYEKMQ (reference sequence). The ends were cut back, 4 bases at V and 5 bases at J, with 9 bases in the middle. CDR3 in amino acids: CASSSMYDEQYF. The CDR3 nucleotides read TGTGCCAGCAGCTCGATGTACGACGAGCAGTACTTC.

This clonotype was detected a few times. V and J are TRBV20-1 and TRBJ2-7, with D possibly matching TRBD1 (6 bases). Per germline, CDR1 DFQATT and CDR2 SNEGSKA (reference sequence). V lost 5 bases and J 6 bases, leaving 17 bases between the germline ends. The CDR3 consists of 13 residues. CDR3 in amino acids: CSADRDITSEQYF. CDR3 coding DNA: TGCAGTGCTGACCGGGACATCACATCCGAGCAGTACTTC.

V usage is TRBV19 and J usage is TRBJ2-2; a possible D gene is TRBD2 (5 bases). This CDR3 spans 16 amino acids. The germline V gene has CDR1 LNHDA and CDR2 SQIVND (reference sequence). V lost 6 bases and J 2 bases, leaving 16 bases between the germline ends. Here the CDR3 DNA reads TGTGCCAGTAGCCGAGTAGCGATCAGTAACACCGGGGAGCTGTTTTTT. This sequence encodes CASSRVAISNTGELFF.

V and J are TRBV6-5 and TRBJ2-1; either TRBD1 or TRBD2 may fit D (5 bases each). Per the germline V gene, CDR1 is MNHEY and CDR2 is SVGAGI. V lost 5 bases, J lost 6 bases, and 14 bases lay in between. The CDR3 is 14 residues long. Here the CDR3 DNA reads TGTGCCAGCAGTAACCGGGGCTTATCCAATGAGCAGTTCTTC. This encodes CASSNRGLSNEQFF.